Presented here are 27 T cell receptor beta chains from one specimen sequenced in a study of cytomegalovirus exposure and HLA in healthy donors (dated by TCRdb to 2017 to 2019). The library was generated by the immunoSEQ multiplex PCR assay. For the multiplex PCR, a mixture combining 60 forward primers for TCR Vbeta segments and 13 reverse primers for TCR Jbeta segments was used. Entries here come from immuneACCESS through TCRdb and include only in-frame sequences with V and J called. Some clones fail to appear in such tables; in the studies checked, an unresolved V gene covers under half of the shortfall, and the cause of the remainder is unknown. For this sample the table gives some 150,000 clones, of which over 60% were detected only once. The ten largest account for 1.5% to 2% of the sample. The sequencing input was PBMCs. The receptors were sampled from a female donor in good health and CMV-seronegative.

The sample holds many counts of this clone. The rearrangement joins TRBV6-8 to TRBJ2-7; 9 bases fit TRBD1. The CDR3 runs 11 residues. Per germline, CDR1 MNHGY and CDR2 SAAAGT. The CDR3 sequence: CTWTGAYEQYF. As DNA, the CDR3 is TGTACTTGGACAGGGGCGTACGAGCAGTACTTC.

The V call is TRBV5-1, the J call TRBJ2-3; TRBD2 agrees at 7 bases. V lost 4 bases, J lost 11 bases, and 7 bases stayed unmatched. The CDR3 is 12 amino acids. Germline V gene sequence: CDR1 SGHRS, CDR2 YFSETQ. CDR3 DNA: TGCGCCAGCAGCCTTGGGGCGGGAGAGCAGTATTTT. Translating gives CASSLGAGEQYF.

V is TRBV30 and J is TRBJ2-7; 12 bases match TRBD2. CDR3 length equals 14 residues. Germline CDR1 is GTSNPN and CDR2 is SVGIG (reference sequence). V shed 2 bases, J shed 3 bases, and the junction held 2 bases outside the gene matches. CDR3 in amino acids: CAWSRTSGNYEQYF. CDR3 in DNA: TGTGCCTGGAGTCGGACTAGCGGGAACTACGAGCAGTACTTC. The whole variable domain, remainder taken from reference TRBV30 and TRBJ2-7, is SQTIHQWPATLVQPVGSPLSLECTVEGTSNPNLYWYRQAAGRGLQLLFYSVGIGQISSEVPQNLSASRPQDRQFILSSKKLLLSDSGFYLCAWSRTSGNYEQYFGPGTRLTVT.

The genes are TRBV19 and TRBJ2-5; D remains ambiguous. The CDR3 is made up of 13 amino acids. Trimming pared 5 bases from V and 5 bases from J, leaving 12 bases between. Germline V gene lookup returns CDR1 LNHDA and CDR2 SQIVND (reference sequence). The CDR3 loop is CASSYNGRETQYF. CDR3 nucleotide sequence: TGTGCCAGTAGTTACAATGGGCGCGAGACCCAGTACTTC.

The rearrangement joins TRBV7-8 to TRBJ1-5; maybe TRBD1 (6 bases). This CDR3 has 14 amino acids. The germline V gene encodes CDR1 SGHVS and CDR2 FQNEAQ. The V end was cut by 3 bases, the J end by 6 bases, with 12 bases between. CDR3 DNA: TGTGCCAGCAGCTTCAGGGGAGTGGGTCAGCCCCAGCATTTT. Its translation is CASSFRGVGQPQHF.

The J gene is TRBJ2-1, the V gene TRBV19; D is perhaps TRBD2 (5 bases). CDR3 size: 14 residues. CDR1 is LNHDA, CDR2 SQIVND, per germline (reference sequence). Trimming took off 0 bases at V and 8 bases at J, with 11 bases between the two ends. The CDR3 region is CASSIDWKRYEQFF. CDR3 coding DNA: TGTGCCAGTAGTATAGATTGGAAGCGGTATGAGCAGTTCTTC. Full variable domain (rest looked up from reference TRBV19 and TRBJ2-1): DGGITQSPKYLFRKEGQNVTLSCEQNLNHDAMYWYRQDPGQGLRLIYYSQIVNDFQKGDIAEGYSVSREKKESFPLTVTSAQKNPTAFYLCASSIDWKRYEQFFGPGTRLTVL.

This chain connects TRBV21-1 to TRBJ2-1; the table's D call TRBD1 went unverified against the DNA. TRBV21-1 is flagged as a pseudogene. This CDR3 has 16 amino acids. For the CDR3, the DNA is TGTGCCAGCAGCAAAGAGGGGACAGGGGGATACAATGAGCAGTTCTTC. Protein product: CASSKEGTGGYNEQFF.

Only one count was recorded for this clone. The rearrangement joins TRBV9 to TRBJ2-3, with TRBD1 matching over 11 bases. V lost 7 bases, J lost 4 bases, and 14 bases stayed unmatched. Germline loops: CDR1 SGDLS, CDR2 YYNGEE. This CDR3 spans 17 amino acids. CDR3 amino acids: CASATYRDRGVPDTQYF. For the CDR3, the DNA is TGTGCCAGCGCAACTTACCGGGACAGGGGGGTCCCAGATACGCAGTATTTT.

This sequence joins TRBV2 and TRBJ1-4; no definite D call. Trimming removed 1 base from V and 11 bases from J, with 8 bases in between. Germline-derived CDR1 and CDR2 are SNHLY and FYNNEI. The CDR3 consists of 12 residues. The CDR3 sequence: CASSEDNPKLFF. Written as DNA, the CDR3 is TGTGCCAGCAGTGAAGACAATCCCAAACTGTTTTTT.

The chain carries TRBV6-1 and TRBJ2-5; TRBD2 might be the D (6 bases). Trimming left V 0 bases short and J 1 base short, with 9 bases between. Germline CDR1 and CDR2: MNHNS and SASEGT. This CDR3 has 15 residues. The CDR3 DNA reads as TGTGCCAGCAGTGAAGCCGGCGGGGCCCAAGAGACCCAGTACTTC. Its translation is CASSEAGGAQETQYF.

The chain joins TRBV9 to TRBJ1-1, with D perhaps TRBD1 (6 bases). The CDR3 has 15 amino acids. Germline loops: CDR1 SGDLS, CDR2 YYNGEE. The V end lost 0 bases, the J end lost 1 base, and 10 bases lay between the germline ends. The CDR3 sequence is CASSVVGGSNTEAFF. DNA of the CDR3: TGTGCCAGCAGCGTAGTTGGGGGCTCGAACACTGAAGCTTTCTTT.

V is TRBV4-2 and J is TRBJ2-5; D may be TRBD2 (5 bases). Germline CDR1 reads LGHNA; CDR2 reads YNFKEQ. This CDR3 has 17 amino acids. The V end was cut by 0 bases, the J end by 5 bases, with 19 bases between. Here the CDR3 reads CASSQEMKLAGRETQYF. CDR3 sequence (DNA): TGTGCCAGCAGCCAAGAGATGAAGCTAGCTGGGCGGGAGACCCAGTACTTC.

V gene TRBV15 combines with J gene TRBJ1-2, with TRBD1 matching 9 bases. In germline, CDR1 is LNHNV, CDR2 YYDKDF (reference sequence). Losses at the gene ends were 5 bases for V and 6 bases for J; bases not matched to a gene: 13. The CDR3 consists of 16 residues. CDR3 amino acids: CATSGIRDREKHGYTF. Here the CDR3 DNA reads TGTGCCACCAGCGGTATTAGGGACAGGGAGAAACATGGCTACACCTTC.

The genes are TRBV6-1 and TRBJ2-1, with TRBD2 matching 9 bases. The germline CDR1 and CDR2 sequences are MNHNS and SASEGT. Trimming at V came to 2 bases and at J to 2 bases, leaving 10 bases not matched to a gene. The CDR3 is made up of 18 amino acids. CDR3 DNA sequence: TGTGCCAGCAGTGAACGGGATAGCGGGAGTAGCCCCTACAATGAGCAGTTCTTC. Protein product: CASSERDSGSSPYNEQFF.

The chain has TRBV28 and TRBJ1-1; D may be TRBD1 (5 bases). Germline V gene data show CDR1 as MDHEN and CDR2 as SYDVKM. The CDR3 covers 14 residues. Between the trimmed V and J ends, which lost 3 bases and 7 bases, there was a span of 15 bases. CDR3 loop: CASSLGLQQGEAFF. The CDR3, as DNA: TGTGCCAGCAGTTTGGGACTGCAGCAGGGTGAAGCTTTCTTT.

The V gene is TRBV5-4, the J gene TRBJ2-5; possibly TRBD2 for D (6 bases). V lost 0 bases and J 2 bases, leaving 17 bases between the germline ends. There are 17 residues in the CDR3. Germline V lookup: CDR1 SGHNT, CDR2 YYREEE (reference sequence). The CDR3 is CASSLGGGPGRQETQYF. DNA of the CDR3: TGTGCCAGCAGCTTGGGGGGTGGGCCGGGGAGGCAAGAGACCCAGTACTTC.

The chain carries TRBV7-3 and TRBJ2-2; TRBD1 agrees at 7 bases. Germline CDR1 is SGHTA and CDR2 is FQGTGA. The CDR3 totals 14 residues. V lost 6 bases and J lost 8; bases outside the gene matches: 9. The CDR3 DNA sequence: TGTGCCAGCAGTTCGACAGGGTATAGGGGGGAGCTGTTTTTT. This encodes CASSSTGYRGELFF.

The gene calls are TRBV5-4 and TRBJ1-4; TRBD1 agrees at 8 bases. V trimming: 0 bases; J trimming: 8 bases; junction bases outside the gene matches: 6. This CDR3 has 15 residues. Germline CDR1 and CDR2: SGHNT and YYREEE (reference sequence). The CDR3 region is CASSLVGTGGEKLFF. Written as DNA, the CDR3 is TGTGCCAGCAGCTTGGTCGGGACAGGTGGGGAAAAACTGTTTTTT.

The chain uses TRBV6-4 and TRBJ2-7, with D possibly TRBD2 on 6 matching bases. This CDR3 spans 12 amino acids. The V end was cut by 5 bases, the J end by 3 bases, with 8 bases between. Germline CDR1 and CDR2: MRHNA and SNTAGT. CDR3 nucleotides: TGTGCCAGCAGTCTGGACTACTACGAGCAGTACTTC. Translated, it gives CASSLDYYEQYF.

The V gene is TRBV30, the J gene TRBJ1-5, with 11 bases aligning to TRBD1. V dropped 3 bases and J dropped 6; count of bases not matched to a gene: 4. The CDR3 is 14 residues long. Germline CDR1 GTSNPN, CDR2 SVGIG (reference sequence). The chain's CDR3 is CAWSGTGGTQPQHF. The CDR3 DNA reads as TGTGCCTGGAGCGGGACAGGGGGAACTCAGCCCCAGCATTTT.

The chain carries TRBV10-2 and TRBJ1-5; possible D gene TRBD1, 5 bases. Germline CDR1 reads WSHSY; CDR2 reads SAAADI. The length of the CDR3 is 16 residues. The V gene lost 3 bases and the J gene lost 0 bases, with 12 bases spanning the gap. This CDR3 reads CASSDGTGDSNQPQHF. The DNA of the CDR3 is TGCGCCAGCAGTGATGGTACAGGAGATAGCAATCAGCCCCAGCATTTT.

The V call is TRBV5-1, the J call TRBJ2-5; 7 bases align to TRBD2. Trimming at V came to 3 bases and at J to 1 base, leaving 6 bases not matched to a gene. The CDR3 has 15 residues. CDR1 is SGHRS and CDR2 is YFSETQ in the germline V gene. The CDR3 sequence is CASSWGEGRQETQYF. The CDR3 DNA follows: TGCGCCAGCAGCTGGGGGGAGGGTCGCCAAGAGACCCAGTACTTC.

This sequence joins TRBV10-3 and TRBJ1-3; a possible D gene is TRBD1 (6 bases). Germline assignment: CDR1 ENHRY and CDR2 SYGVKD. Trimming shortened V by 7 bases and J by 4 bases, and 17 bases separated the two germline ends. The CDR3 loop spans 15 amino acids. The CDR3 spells CAITAGRGPGNTIYF. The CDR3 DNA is TGTGCCATCACGGCGGGCAGGGGCCCCGGAAACACCATATATTTT.

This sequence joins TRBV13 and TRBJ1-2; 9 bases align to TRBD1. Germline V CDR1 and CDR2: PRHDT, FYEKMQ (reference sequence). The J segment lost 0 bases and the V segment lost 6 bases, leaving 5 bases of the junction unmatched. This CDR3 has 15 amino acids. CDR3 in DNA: TGTGCCAGCAGGAGACAGGGGGACCCTAACTATGGCTACACCTTC. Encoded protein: CASRRQGDPNYGYTF.

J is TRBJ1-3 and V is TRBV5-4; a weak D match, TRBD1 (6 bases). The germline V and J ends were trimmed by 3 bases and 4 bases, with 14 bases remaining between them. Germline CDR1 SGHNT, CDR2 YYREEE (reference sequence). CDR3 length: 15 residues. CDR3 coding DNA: TGTGCCAGCAGCTCACAGGGTCCTGAAGGAAACACCATATATTTT. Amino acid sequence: CASSSQGPEGNTIYF.

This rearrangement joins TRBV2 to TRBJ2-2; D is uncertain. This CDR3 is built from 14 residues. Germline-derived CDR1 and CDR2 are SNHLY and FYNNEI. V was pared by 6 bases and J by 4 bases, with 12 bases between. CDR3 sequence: CASSAVHGTGELFF. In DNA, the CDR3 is TGTGCCAGCAGCGCGGTTCATGGCACCGGGGAGCTGTTTTTT.

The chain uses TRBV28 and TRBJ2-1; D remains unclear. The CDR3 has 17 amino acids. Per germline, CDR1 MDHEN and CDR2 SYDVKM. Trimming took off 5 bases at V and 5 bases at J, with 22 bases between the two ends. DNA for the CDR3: TGTGCCAGCAGTCCCCCAGGCCGGCGCTCCCTCCACAATGAGCAGTTCTTC. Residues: CASSPPGRRSLHNEQFF.